This T cell receptor (beta chain) emerged from a study of regulatory T cells in long-lasting Graves disease. This clonotype has ten or more counts. Time point of the sample: newly diagnosed GD, antithyroid drugs for less than 3 months. The TCR library used RNA extracted from PBMCs. V lost 7 bases to trimming and J lost 5 bases; unmatched junction nucleotides: 10. CDR3 length: 14 amino acids. The authors built TCR beta libraries using iRepertoire HTBI primers and Arm-PCR of CDR3 regions. TCRdb reanalysed the multiplex PCR reads using MiXCR and keeps one entry per CDR3 protein. Of roughly 500,000 distinct CDR3 sequences in the sample, roughly 13% are singletons; the top ten hold 10%. These same records also appear under a second study, on T cells in Graves' hyperthyroidism and ophthalmopathy.

The J gene is TRBJ2-7, the V gene TRBV12-3 or TRBV12-4, with 8 bases identical to TRBD2. Here the sequenced sample was peripheral blood mononuclear cells (PBMCs), taken at new diagnosis, from a patient treated with antithyroid drugs. The TCR sequence derives from a man aged 25 to 40 with Graves disease. In DNA form, the CDR3 reads TGTGCCAGCACCGGTTGGGGCGGGAGGAACGAGCAGTACTTC. The encoded protein is CASTGWGGRNEQYF.